This T cell receptor beta chain was documented in a study of blood T cells in healthy people across ages. Using a J-beta primer mix together with a sample-barcoded 5' primer, a second PCR was run for about 6 to 12 cycles. TCRdb reprocessed the 5' RACE reads with MiXCR, giving one entry per CDR3 protein. The sample carries 600,000 to 900,000 distinct CDR3 sequences, more than 25% recorded once. This clonotype was detected many times. The data were also submitted as part of a second study, on T cells of mothers and their children.

This TCR came from a boy aged 5-17 years in good health. Sequencing input: blood.

The CDR3 region has the DNA TGTGCCAGCAGCTTAGAAGGTGTCCACCAAGAGACCCAGTACTTC. It encodes CASSLEGVHQETQYF. The chain couples TRBV13 to TRBJ2-5; the D is unclear. V was shortened by 1 base and J by 0 bases, with 9 bases between the two germline ends. The CDR3 extends over 15 amino acids. The germline V gene encodes CDR1 PRHDT and CDR2 FYEKMQ (reference sequence).